The clone carrying this T cell receptor (beta chain) was recorded a few times. TCRdb redid the calling of the RACE reads with MiXCR, one entry per CDR3 protein. The sample holds about 85,000 distinct CDR3 sequences, about 8% seen once. Germline assignment: CDR1 MDHEN and CDR2 SYDVKM. This CDR3 contains 17 residues. The trim removed 4 bases at V and 3 bases at J, leaving 5 bases unmatched. The sample originates from a study of human T cells and chemical hapten exposure. Stated time point: pre-sensitization, week 0. Treatment denoted: therapeutic diphenylcyclopropenone sensitization with weekly scalp DPC.

The chain carries TRBV28 and TRBJ2-3; 15 positions match TRBD2. This receptor was taken from a man between 40 and 49 years old with alopecia areata. Some clones in this sample may be carry-over from other donors' samples. Specimen: whole blood, collected in connection with sensitization to the hapten diphenylcyclopropenone (DPC). CDR3 in amino acids: CASSSAGLAGGTDTQYF. CDR3 bases: TGTGCCAGCAGTTCTGCGGGACTAGCGGGAGGTACAGATACGCAGTATTTT.